This section outlines one TCR beta chain sequence together with its context. Its cognate antigen is unknown. CDR3 regions were amplified by Arm-PCR using iRepertoire HTBI primers to build TCR beta libraries. TCRdb processed the multiplex PCR reads anew with MiXCR; each CDR3 protein has one entry. The repertoire holds roughly 360,000 distinct CDR3 sequences, with about 23% as singletons. The sample is drawn from a study of regulatory T cells in long-lasting Graves disease. General study findings and limits: Persistent Graves' patients possessed reduced TCR diversity relative to recently diagnosed ones. Persistent patients had more shared public clonotypes (fewer than 3,000) than new patients (about 870).

The CDR3 consists of 14 residues. Germline V CDR1 and CDR2: LNHDA, SQIVND (reference sequence). Trimming cost V 6 bases and J 2 bases, with 11 bases left between them. The time point is: persistent/refractory GD, antithyroid drugs over 5 years with positive TRAb. From RNA extracted from PBMCs, the TCR library was made. The patients were drawn from one endocrinology department in Xi'an, China. Sequenced material: peripheral blood mononuclear cells (PBMCs), taken when the disease was refractory, from a patient treated with antithyroid drugs. The chain combines TRBV19 with TRBJ1-5, with TRBD1 as a possible D gene (5 bases). This receptor was obtained from a woman aged 40 to 49 with Graves disease. The CDR3 sequence is CASSGAGGNQPQHF. CDR3 nucleotide sequence: TGTGCCAGTAGCGGGGCAGGCGGCAATCAGCCCCAGCATTTT.